This TCR beta chain stems from a study of regulatory T cells in long-lasting Graves disease. Points from the study as a whole: Reduced TCR diversity was observed in persistent Graves' patients versus newly diagnosed patients.

Arm-PCR with iRepertoire HTBI primers amplified the CDR3 regions for these TCR beta libraries. TCRdb independently ran MiXCR on the multiplex PCR reads; one entry per CDR3 protein. The top ten hold approximately 25% of the sample, which has around 500,000 distinct CDR3 sequences, about 16% seen once. This CDR3 has 14 residues. Germline assignment: CDR1 LNHDA and CDR2 SQIVND (reference sequence). Between the trimmed V and J ends, which lost 4 bases and 4 bases, there was a span of 13 bases. The table lists this clonotype with a few counts. Its antigen is not known. Time point: newly diagnosed GD, antithyroid drugs for less than 3 months. Scientists built the TCR library using RNA that was extracted from PBMCs. In addition, the sample was reused for a study of T cells in Graves' hyperthyroidism and ophthalmopathy. From that second work: The hyperthyroidism patients had all been newly diagnosed, and their disease duration was under 2 months. Their ages ranged from 18 to 65 years. Every diagnosis used clinical symptoms, serum thyroxine and TRAb, thyroid ultrasound and orbital computed tomography.

This chain joins TRBV19 and TRBJ1-1; TRBD1 might be the D (6 bases). The material was peripheral blood mononuclear cells (PBMCs), obtained at new diagnosis, from a patient treated with antithyroid drugs. The TCR comes from a woman aged 35-60 years with Graves disease. In nucleotides, the CDR3 is TGTGCCAGTAGTAAAATGGGGGGGCCCACTGAAGCTTTCTTT. It specifies CASSKMGGPTEAFF.